Listed here are 25 T cell receptor beta chains from one sample, sequenced in a study of control samples from healthy donors and cancer patients. Profiling relied on immunoSEQ multiplex PCR, and the TCRdb table lists in-frame clones only, not all of them. This sample yields fewer than 300,000 clones, of which more than 65% are seen a single time; about an eighth belongs to the top ten. Source material: PBMCs. These receptors were obtained from a woman aged 60-75 years with lung cancer.

CDR3 amino acids: CATQDQTAAAGNYGYTF. CDR3 sequence (DNA): TGTGCCACCCAGGACCAGACGGCCGCCGCCGGGAACTATGGCTACACCTTC. This chain joins TRBV24-1 and TRBJ1-2; D gene unclear. The V end was cut by 9 bases, the J end by 2 bases, with 24 bases between. CDR3 length: 17 amino acids. In germline, CDR1 is KGHDR, CDR2 SFDVKD.

In its sample, this clone was seen once. The chain is built from TRBV11-2 and TRBJ2-1; TRBD2 agrees at 12 bases. V was pared by 4 bases and J by 7 bases, with 5 bases of the junction left unmatched. Germline assignment: CDR1 SGHAT and CDR2 FQNNGV. The CDR3 consists of 15 residues. CDR3 region: CASSSLAGGGNEQFF. In DNA, the CDR3 is TGTGCCAGCAGCTCTCTAGCGGGAGGGGGGAATGAGCAGTTCTTC.

V usage is TRBV29-1 and J usage is TRBJ1-1; the D gene is possibly TRBD1 (5 bases). Trimming stripped 0 bases from V and 1 base from J, with 9 bases between. There are 14 residues in the CDR3. The germline CDR1 and CDR2 sequences are SQVTM and ANQGSEA. This chain's CDR3 is CSVEEQARNTEAFF. For the CDR3, the DNA is TGCAGCGTTGAAGAACAGGCCAGGAACACTGAAGCTTTCTTT. Drawing the rest from reference TRBV29-1 and TRBJ1-1, the complete variable domain is SAVISQKPSRDICQRGTSLTIQCQVDSQVTMMFWYRQQPGQSLTLIATANQGSEATYESGFVIDKFPISRPNLTFSTLTVSNMSPEDSSIYLCSVEEQARNTEAFFGQGTRLTVV.

V usage is TRBV9 and J usage is TRBJ2-1; 10 bases fit TRBD2. J gave up 0 bases and V 4 bases, and 7 bases lay outside the gene matches. This CDR3 contains 17 residues. CDR1 and CDR2 from the germline V gene are SGDLS and YYNGEE. The chain's CDR3 is CASSMPSGGFSYNEQFF. CDR3 coding DNA: TGTGCCAGCAGCATGCCTAGCGGGGGCTTCTCCTACAATGAGCAGTTCTTC.

J is TRBJ2-3 and V is TRBV10-1; maybe TRBD1 (5 bases). V lost 2 bases and J 0 bases, leaving 9 bases between the germline ends. Looked up from germline, CDR1 is WNHNN and CDR2 is SYGVQD (reference sequence). This CDR3 region has 15 residues. The CDR3 DNA follows: TGCGCCAGCAGTGAGGGGGCTACTAGCACAGATACGCAGTATTTT. Amino acids: CASSEGATSTDTQYF.

The chain carries TRBV19 and TRBJ2-7, with a possible D match to TRBD2 (5 bases). The CDR3 runs 16 residues. Germline assignment: CDR1 LNHDA and CDR2 SQIVND (reference sequence). Trimming took 6 bases from V and 5 from J, leaving 23 bases between them. The CDR3 region has the DNA TGTGCCAGTAGCCTTTTGGGGAGCGCTCCTCGGAACGAGCAGTACTTC. Translation gives CASSLLGSAPRNEQYF.

The gene calls are TRBV30 and TRBJ1-2, with D tentatively TRBD1 (5 bases). In germline, CDR1 is GTSNPN, CDR2 SVGIG (reference sequence). Trimming removed 0 bases at V and 4 bases at J, with 15 bases between. This CDR3 has 15 residues. This CDR3 is CAWSVGVVTTYGYTF. The CDR3 DNA sequence: TGTGCCTGGAGTGTAGGGGTGGTGACAACCTATGGCTACACCTTC.

The CDR3 reads CASSLIMEAHYGYTF. Written as DNA, the CDR3 is TGTGCCAGCAGTCTAATTATGGAGGCACATTATGGCTACACCTTC. This rearrangement joins TRBV28 to TRBJ1-2; no firm D call. Germline loops: CDR1 MDHEN, CDR2 SYDVKM. Between the trimmed V and J ends, which lost 5 bases and 5 bases, there was a span of 18 bases. The CDR3 sequence is 15 residues long.

The chain uses TRBV5-1 and TRBJ1-1, with D unclear. Germline CDR1 and CDR2: SGHRS and YFSETQ. The CDR3 contains 14 residues. V was trimmed by 4 bases and J by 6 bases, leaving 16 bases between them. The CDR3 sequence: CASSPSPRRPEAFF. As DNA, the CDR3 is TGCGCCAGCAGCCCGTCCCCCCGTCGGCCTGAAGCTTTCTTT.

This sequence joins TRBV15 and TRBJ1-5; 8 nucleotides line up with TRBD1. Germline assignment: CDR1 LNHNV and CDR2 YYDKDF (reference sequence). This CDR3 spans 15 amino acids. V lost 3 bases, J lost 5 bases, and 6 bases stayed unmatched. CDR3 residues: CATSSDPGGHQPQHF. CDR3 coding DNA: TGTGCCACCAGCAGTGACCCAGGGGGCCATCAGCCCCAGCATTTT.

This chain joins TRBV2 and TRBJ2-1, with 11 bases that match TRBD2. CDR1 and CDR2 (germline): SNHLY, FYNNEI. Trimming took 4 bases from V and 0 from J; bases not matched to a gene: 11. The CDR3 spans 19 residues. The CDR3 sequence is CASSVQSSGGPSSYNEQFF. The CDR3 DNA is TGTGCCAGCAGTGTCCAGTCTAGCGGGGGGCCCAGCTCCTACAATGAGCAGTTCTTC.

This chain links TRBV21-1 with TRBJ2-7; whether TRBD1, the table's D call, matches the DNA was not checked. TRBV21-1 is a listed pseudogene. The CDR3 runs 17 residues. The CDR3 DNA sequence: TGTGCCAGCAGCCCCCAGACAGGGACTTATATCTCCTACGAGCAGTACTTC. Protein: CASSPQTGTYISYEQYF.

The table lists this clone with a few counts. The chain recombines TRBV4-1 with TRBJ1-2; 8 positions match TRBD1. The germline CDR1 and CDR2 sequences are MGHRA and YSYEKL. V was clipped by 4 bases and J by 2 bases; unmatched bases: 6. The CDR3 extends over 15 amino acids. CDR3 sequence reads: CASSLMTGANYGYTF. DNA of the CDR3: TGCGCCAGCAGCCTTATGACAGGGGCCAACTATGGCTACACCTTC.

V is TRBV18 and J is TRBJ2-7; no firm D call. V was pared by 8 bases and J by 0 bases, with 14 bases between. The CDR3 length is 14 residues. CDR1 is KGHSH and CDR2 is LQKENI in the germline V gene. The CDR3: CASTVTAHSYEQYF. The CDR3 DNA follows: TGTGCCAGCACGGTAACAGCTCACTCCTACGAGCAGTACTTC.

The chain joins TRBV6-1 to TRBJ2-7; D uncertain. Germline V gene sequence: CDR1 MNHNS, CDR2 SASEGT. This CDR3 region has 14 residues. Trimming took 3 bases from V and 2 from J, leaving 11 bases between them. The CDR3 region is CASSEMLATYEQYF. In DNA form, the CDR3 reads TGTGCCAGCAGTGAGATGCTGGCTACCTACGAGCAGTACTTC.

The V gene is TRBV6-5, the J gene TRBJ1-4; D ambiguous. The germline CDR1 and CDR2 sequences are MNHEY and SVGAGI. Trimming pared 7 bases from V and 7 bases from J, leaving 7 bases between. The CDR3 length is 11 residues. CDR3 bases: TGTGCCAGCAATTCAGGTGAAAAACTGTTTTTT. Translating gives CASNSGEKLFF.

The count of this clone is one. CDR3 in DNA: TGCGCCAGCAGCTTGGACCACAGTATGTACTCTGGAAACACCATATATTTT. Its translation: CASSLDHSMYSGNTIYF. The chain combines TRBV5-1 with TRBJ1-3; D gene uncertain. The V gene lost 0 bases and the J gene lost 0 bases, with 13 bases spanning the gap. Germline CDR1 and CDR2: SGHRS and YFSETQ. The CDR3 covers 17 residues. Full variable domain (rest looked up from reference TRBV5-1 and TRBJ1-3): KAGVTQTPRYLIKTRGQQVTLSCSPISGHRSVSWYQQTPGQGLQFLFEYFSETQRNKGNFPGRFSGRQFSNSRSEMNVSTLELGDSALYLCASSLDHSMYSGNTIYFGEGSWLTVV.

This clone was recorded at least ten times. The genes are TRBV19 and TRBJ1-4, with D maybe TRBD1 (5 bases). This CDR3 contains 14 residues. The V gene's germline CDR1 is LNHDA and CDR2 SQIVND (reference sequence). V shed 9 bases and J shed 7 bases, with 18 bases lying between them. The CDR3 nucleotides read TGTGCCAGCATGAGTGTAGGGGAGACTGAAAAACTGTTTTTT. This sequence encodes CASMSVGETEKLFF. The complete variable domain, with remaining parts taken from reference TRBV19 and TRBJ1-4, reads DGGITQSPKYLFRKEGQNVTLSCEQNLNHDAMYWYRQDPGQGLRLIYYSQIVNDFQKGDIAEGYSVSREKKESFPLTVTSAQKNPTAFYLCASMSVGETEKLFFGSGTQLSVL.

The chain employs TRBV3-1 (or the pseudogene TRBV3-2) and TRBJ2-5; 9 nucleotides line up with TRBD2. The trim removed 0 bases at V and 4 bases at J, leaving 6 bases unmatched. CDR1 is LGHDT, CDR2 YNNKEL, per germline (reference sequence). CDR3 size: 16 residues. This CDR3 is CASSQERLAVLETQYF. CDR3 nucleotides: TGTGCCAGCAGCCAAGAGAGACTAGCGGTGCTAGAGACCCAGTACTTC.

This clone was counted once. DNA for the CDR3: TGTGCCAGCAGCTTGGAGCCCCAGGGAACTGAAGCTTTCTTT. Translating gives CASSLEPQGTEAFF. This chain uses TRBV5-5 with TRBJ1-1; maybe TRBD1 (5 bases). V was shortened by 0 bases and J by 5 bases, with 11 bases between the two germline ends. CDR1 SGHKS and CDR2 YYEKEE come from the germline V gene (reference sequence). The CDR3 length is 14 residues.

This clone was seen a single time. J is TRBJ1-3 and V is TRBV19, with D perhaps TRBD1 (5 bases). This CDR3 is 16 amino acids long. Germline V gene lookup returns CDR1 LNHDA and CDR2 SQIVND (reference sequence). Trimming removed 8 bases at V and 0 bases at J, with 17 bases between. CDR3: CASQDRGGRSGNTIYF. Here the CDR3 DNA reads TGTGCCAGTCAAGACCGGGGCGGCCGCTCTGGAAACACCATATATTTT. Full variable domain (rest looked up from reference TRBV19 and TRBJ1-3): DGGITQSPKYLFRKEGQNVTLSCEQNLNHDAMYWYRQDPGQGLRLIYYSQIVNDFQKGDIAEGYSVSREKKESFPLTVTSAQKNPTAFYLCASQDRGGRSGNTIYFGEGSWLTVV.

Only a few counts were recorded for this clone. The V and J genes are TRBV5-1 and TRBJ2-7; TRBD2 aligns across 8 bases. The CDR3 runs to 13 residues. Germline trimming cut 6 bases from V and 6 bases from J; bases unmatched to any gene: 8. The germline V gene has CDR1 SGHRS and CDR2 YFSETQ. The CDR3 DNA reads as TGCGCCAGCACCTCCGGGGGGGGCCTCGAGCAGTACTTC. Its protein is CASTSGGGLEQYF.

The V gene is TRBV5-1, the J gene TRBJ1-1, with D perhaps matching TRBD1 (6 bases). Trimming pared 1 base from V and 4 bases from J, leaving 17 bases between. The CDR3 has 16 residues. The germline gives CDR1 SGHRS, CDR2 YFSETQ. The CDR3 is CASSLPLWRGGTEAFF. The CDR3 DNA reads as TGCGCCAGCAGCTTGCCCCTCTGGAGAGGGGGCACTGAAGCTTTCTTT.

About this clone itself: In the same sample, other DNA sequences code for this CDR3. The rearrangement joins TRBV5-1 to TRBJ2-5; unclear D gene. CDR1 is SGHRS and CDR2 is YFSETQ in the germline V gene. V shed 0 bases and J shed 1 base, with 7 bases lying between them. This CDR3 is 14 amino acids long. CDR3 sequence reads: CASSLVDSQETQYF. CDR3 bases: TGCGCCAGCAGCTTGGTAGACTCCCAAGAGACCCAGTACTTC.

The rearrangement uses TRBV11-2 and TRBJ1-1; 9 bases match TRBD1. J gave up 6 bases and V 5 bases, and 4 bases lay outside the gene matches. The CDR3 consists of 13 residues. Germline values: CDR1 SGHAT, CDR2 FQNNGV. CDR3 sequence (DNA): TGTGCCAGCAGCCCGGACAGGGGCGCTGAAGCTTTCTTT. Protein sequence: CASSPDRGAEAFF.